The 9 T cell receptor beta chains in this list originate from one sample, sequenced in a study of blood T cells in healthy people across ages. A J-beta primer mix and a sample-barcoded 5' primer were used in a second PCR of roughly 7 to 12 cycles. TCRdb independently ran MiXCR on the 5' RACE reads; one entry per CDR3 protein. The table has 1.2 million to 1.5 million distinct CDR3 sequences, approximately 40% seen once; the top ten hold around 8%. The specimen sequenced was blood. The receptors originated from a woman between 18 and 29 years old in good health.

The CDR3 is CSARRAVSYEQFF. CDR3 bases: TGCAGTGCTAGAAGGGCCGTCAGTTATGAGCAGTTCTTC. The chain has TRBV20-1 and TRBJ2-1, with no clear D. The CDR3 runs 13 residues. Trimming cost V 2 bases and J 8 bases, with 13 bases left between them. Germline loops: CDR1 DFQATT, CDR2 SNEGSKA (reference sequence).

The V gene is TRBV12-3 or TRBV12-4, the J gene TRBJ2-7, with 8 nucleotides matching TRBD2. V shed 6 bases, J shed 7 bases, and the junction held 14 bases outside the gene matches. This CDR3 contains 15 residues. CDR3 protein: CASRGSGNSYNEQYF. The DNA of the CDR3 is TGTGCCAGCAGGGGTAGCGGGAACTCCTACAATGAGCAGTACTTC.

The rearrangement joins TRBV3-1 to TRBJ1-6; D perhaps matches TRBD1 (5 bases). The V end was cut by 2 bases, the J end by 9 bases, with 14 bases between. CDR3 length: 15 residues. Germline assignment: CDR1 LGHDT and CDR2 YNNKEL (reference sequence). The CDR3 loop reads CASSQRDPGSSPLHF. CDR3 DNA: TGTGCCAGCAGCCAACGGGACCCGGGCAGTTCACCCCTCCACTTT.

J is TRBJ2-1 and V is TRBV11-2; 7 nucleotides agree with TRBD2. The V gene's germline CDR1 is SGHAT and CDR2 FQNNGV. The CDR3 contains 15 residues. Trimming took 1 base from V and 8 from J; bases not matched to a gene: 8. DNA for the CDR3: TGTGCCAGCAGCTTAGTGACTAGCAGAGACGATGAGCAGTTCTTC. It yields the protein CASSLVTSRDDEQFF.

The chain's CDR3 is CATRDSGRSSYNEQFF. Written as DNA, the CDR3 is TGTGCCACCCGGGATAGCGGGAGGAGCTCCTACAATGAGCAGTTCTTC. This sequence joins TRBV15 and TRBJ2-1, with TRBD2 matching 10 bases. V dropped 8 bases and J dropped 0; count of bases not matched to a gene: 7. CDR3 length: 16 residues. CDR1 and CDR2 from the germline V gene are LNHNV and YYDKDF (reference sequence).

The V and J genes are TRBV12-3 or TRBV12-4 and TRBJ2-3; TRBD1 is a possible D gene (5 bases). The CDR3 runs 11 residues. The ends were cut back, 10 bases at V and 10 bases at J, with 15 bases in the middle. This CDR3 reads CATQGVGAQYF. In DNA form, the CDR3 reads TGTGCCACCCAAGGGGTAGGTGCGCAGTATTTT.

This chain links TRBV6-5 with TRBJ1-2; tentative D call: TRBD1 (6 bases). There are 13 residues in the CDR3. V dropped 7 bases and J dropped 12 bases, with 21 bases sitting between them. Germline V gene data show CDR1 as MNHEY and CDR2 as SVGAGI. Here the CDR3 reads CASTPTGRRGHTF. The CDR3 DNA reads TGTGCCAGCACCCCAACAGGGAGGCGAGGCCACACCTTC.

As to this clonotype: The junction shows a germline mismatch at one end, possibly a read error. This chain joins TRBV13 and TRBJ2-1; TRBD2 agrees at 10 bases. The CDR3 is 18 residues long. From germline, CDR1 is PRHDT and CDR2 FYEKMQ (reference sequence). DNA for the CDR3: TGTGCCAGCAGCTTATCGTTCCAGCGGGGGGGTTCCTACAATGAACAGTTCTTC. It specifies CASSLSFQRGGSYNEQFF.

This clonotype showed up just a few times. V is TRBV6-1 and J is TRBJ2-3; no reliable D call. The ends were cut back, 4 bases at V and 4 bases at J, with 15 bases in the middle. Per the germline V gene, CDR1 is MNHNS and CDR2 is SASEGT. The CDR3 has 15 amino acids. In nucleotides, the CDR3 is TGTGCCAGCAGTGGTACTTATCCCCCGTCAGATACGCAGTATTTT. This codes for CASSGTYPPSDTQYF.